This is a list of T cell receptor beta chains from one sample in a study of blood T cells in healthy people across ages. TCRdb independently ran MiXCR on the 5' RACE reads; one entry per CDR3 protein. The data contain roughly 720,000 distinct CDR3 sequences, about 53% of them seen just once; the ten biggest clones take up around 40%. The sample consisted of blood. Receptors originate from an elderly man in good health. The CDR3 runs from the conserved cysteine through the conserved F or W. A D gene is named only where the DNA matches it firmly. Expanded clones are given a class, and other clones once, few, many or no size at all.

V	size	J	D	CDR3	DNA
TRBV6-5	few	TRBJ2-3	TRBD2	CASVGLAGGRDTQYF	TGTGCCAGCGTCGGACTAGCGGGAGGGAGGGATACGCAGTATTTT
TRBV4-1	few	TRBJ1-2	-	CASSQEGGFYGYTF	TGCGCCAGCAGCCAAGAGGGGGGGTTCTATGGCTACACCTTC
TRBV29-1	-	TRBJ2-7	TRBD1	CSVGATGVEQYF	TGCAGCGTTGGGGCGACAGGGGTCGAGCAGTACTTC
TRBV10-3	few	TRBJ1-5	-	CAIGGARGNQPQHF	TGTGCCATCGGGGGGGCGCGAGGCAATCAGCCCCAGCATTTT
TRBV28	-	TRBJ2-7	-	CASSFRVWGEQYF	TGTGCCAGCAGTTTTAGGGTGTGGGGCGAGCAGTACTTC
TRBV5-1	-	TRBJ2-1	TRBD1	CASSPDTGVARNEQFF	TGCGCCAGCAGCCCGGACACAGGGGTGGCGAGGAATGAGCAGTTCTTC
TRBV5-1	-	TRBJ2-1	TRBD2	CASNLAGLSYNEQFF	TGCGCCAGCAACCTAGCGGGCCTATCCTACAATGAGCAGTTCTTC
TRBV29-1	-	TRBJ2-5	-	CSVSLAETQYF	TGCAGCGTTTCACTAGCCGAGACCCAGTACTTC
TRBV29-1	many	TRBJ2-7	TRBD2	CSVTSGYEQYF	TGCAGCGTTACTAGCGGCTACGAGCAGTACTTC
TRBV5-1	-	TRBJ2-1	TRBD1	CASTLGTGGRIDYNEQFF	TGCGCCAGCACCTTGGGGACAGGGGGTAGGATCGACTACAATGAGCAGTTCTTC
TRBV27	-	TRBJ2-1	-	CASIQGSGGEQFF	TGTGCCAGCATCCAGGGGTCTGGTGGTGAGCAGTTCTTC
TRBV25-1	-	TRBJ2-7	-	CASPKGRDRSYEQYF	TGTGCCAGTCCAAAGGGGCGGGACAGATCATACGAGCAGTACTTC
TRBV28	-	TRBJ2-5	TRBD2	CASTIGGGQETQYF	TGTGCCAGCACCATCGGGGGGGGCCAGGAGACCCAGTACTTC
TRBV5-1	once	TRBJ2-5	-	CASSLVGDPSETQYF	TGCGCCAGCAGCTTGGTCGGGGACCCGTCCGAGACCCAGTACTTC
TRBV20-1	few	TRBJ2-5	-	CSARDHQPGATETQYF	TGCAGTGCTAGAGATCACCAACCAGGGGCTACGGAGACCCAGTACTTC
TRBV7-2	many	TRBJ1-1	TRBD1	CASSYQDRRNTEAFF	TGTGCCAGCAGCTACCAGGACAGGCGTAACACTGAAGCTTTCTTT
TRBV12-3/TRBV12-4	-	TRBJ2-5	-	CAGSPGAPQETQYF	TGTGCCGGCAGCCCCGGGGCCCCGCAAGAGACCCAGTACTTC